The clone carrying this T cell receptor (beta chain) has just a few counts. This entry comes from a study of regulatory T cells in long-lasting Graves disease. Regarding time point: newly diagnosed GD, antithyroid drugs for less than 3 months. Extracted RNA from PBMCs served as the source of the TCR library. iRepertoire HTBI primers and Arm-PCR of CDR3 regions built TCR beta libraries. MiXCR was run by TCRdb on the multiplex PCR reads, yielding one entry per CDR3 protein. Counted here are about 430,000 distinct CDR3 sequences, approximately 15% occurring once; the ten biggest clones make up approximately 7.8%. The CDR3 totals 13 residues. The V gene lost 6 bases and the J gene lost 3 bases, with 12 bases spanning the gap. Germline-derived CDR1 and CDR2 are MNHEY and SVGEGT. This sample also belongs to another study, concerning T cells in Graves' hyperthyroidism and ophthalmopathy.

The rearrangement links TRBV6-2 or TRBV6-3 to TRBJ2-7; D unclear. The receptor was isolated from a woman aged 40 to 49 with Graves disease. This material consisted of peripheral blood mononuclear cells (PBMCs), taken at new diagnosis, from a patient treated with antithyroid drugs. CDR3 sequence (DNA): TGTGCCAGCAGCTCTCGGAACAGCTACGAGCAGTACTTC. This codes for CASSSRNSYEQYF.